These 26 T cell receptor beta chains were all obtained from the same sample, sequenced in a study of blood T cells in healthy people across ages. With a J-beta primer mix and a sample-barcoded 5' primer, a second PCR ran 7 to 11 cycles. TCRdb used MiXCR to reprocess the 5' RACE reads, holding one entry per CDR3 protein. This sample carries around 1,800,000 distinct CDR3 sequences, 35% to 50% of them seen once, and the ten largest clones take 23%. Sequencing input: blood. These TCRs come from a human donor in good health.

This clonotype was seen a few times. This chain connects TRBV4-2 to TRBJ2-1, with 10 bases aligning to TRBD1. The CDR3 covers 15 residues. The germline CDR1 and CDR2 sequences are LGHNA and YNFKEQ. With V trimmed by 1 base and J by 7 bases, 4 bases remained unmatched. The CDR3 nucleotides are TGTGCCAGCAGCCAAGCCGGGACAGGGGAGAATGAGCAGTTCTTC. This encodes CASSQAGTGENEQFF.

The chain recombines TRBV14 with TRBJ1-2, with TRBD1 as a possible D gene (5 bases). This CDR3 contains 14 residues. The V end was cut by 4 bases, the J end by 10 bases, with 19 bases between. Germline loops: CDR1 SGHDN, CDR2 FVKESK. Written as DNA, the CDR3 is TGTGCCAGCAGCCGTGAATGGGGGAGAATGGACTACACCTTC. Encoded protein: CASSREWGRMDYTF.

This clonotype was detected a few times. This chain joins TRBV20-1 and TRBJ1-2; a possible D gene is TRBD1 (5 bases). V was pared by 5 bases and J by 2 bases, with 12 bases between. Germline V lookup: CDR1 DFQATT, CDR2 SNEGSKA (reference sequence). The CDR3 extends over 13 amino acids. CDR3 loop: CSAPDSENYGYTF. The CDR3 DNA is TGCAGTGCTCCCGACAGCGAAAACTATGGCTACACCTTC.

This clonotype was counted a few times. The chain couples TRBV20-1 to TRBJ2-4; D gene ambiguous. Germline V gene data show CDR1 as DFQATT and CDR2 as SNEGSKA (reference sequence). V gave up 5 bases and J gave up 0 bases, with 20 bases separating them. The CDR3 loop spans 17 amino acids. The CDR3 DNA follows: TGCAGTGCTCCTCCCTCGGTTGGACGACTAGCCAAAAACATTCAGTACTTC. Its translation: CSAPPSVGRLAKNIQYF.

There are a few counts of this clonotype. This chain connects TRBV20-1 to TRBJ2-1, with TRBD2 matching over 9 bases. The junction had 12 bases not matched to a gene; V was cut back by 2 bases and J by 7 bases. Germline V gene sequence: CDR1 DFQATT, CDR2 SNEGSKA (reference sequence). The CDR3 spans 16 residues. For the CDR3, the DNA is TGCAGTGCTAGACGCGGGGGAGGACTAGCGAGGAATGAGCAGTTCTTC. Its protein is CSARRGGGLARNEQFF.

The gene calls are TRBV7-2 and TRBJ1-1; TRBD1 matches at 8 bases. Germline trimming cut 2 bases from V and 10 bases from J; bases unmatched to any gene: 15. This CDR3 spans 16 amino acids. Germline V gives CDR1 SGHTA, CDR2 FQGNSA. The DNA of the CDR3 is TGTGCCAGCAGCTTACAGGGGGCGGGATTCGTTGGGGCAGCTTTCTTT. Residues: CASSLQGAGFVGAAFF.

As to this clonotype: This may be a read error: a much more frequent sequence differs by one nucleotide. J is TRBJ2-3 and V is TRBV6-6; 7 bases map to TRBD1. Per the germline V gene, CDR1 is MNHNY and CDR2 is SVGAGI (reference sequence). This CDR3 has 15 amino acids. The CDR3 here is CASSYNTGEPDMQYF. As DNA, the CDR3 is TGTGCCAGCAGTTACAACACAGGGGAACCAGATATGCAGTATTTT.

Points on this clonotype: Compared with germline, one end of the junction differs, possibly owing to a read error. The rearrangement joins TRBV9 to TRBJ2-1, with 10 nucleotides matching TRBD2. The CDR3 runs to 15 residues. Germline-derived CDR1 and CDR2 are SGDLS and YYNGEE. In DNA, the CDR3 is TGTGCCAGCAGCGTTGGGACTAGCGCATTCAATGAGCAGTGCTTC. Protein: CASSVGTSAFNEQCF. The variable domain in full, with the rest retrieved from reference TRBV9 and TRBJ2-1, is DSGVTQTPKHLITATGQRVTLRCSPRSGDLSVYWYQQSLDQGLQFLIQYYNGEERAKGNILERFSAQQFPDLHSELNLSSLELGDSALYFCASSVGTSAFNEQCFGPGTRLTVL.

This clonotype came up a few times. V and J are TRBV28 and TRBJ2-1; 11 nucleotides align to TRBD2. Germline CDR1 and CDR2: MDHEN and SYDVKM. V lost 7 bases, J lost 0 bases, and 8 bases stayed unmatched. The CDR3 contains 17 residues. CDR3 coding DNA: TGTGCCAGCAACCCCACTAGCGGGGGTTTCTCCTACAATGAGCAGTTCTTC. This gives the protein CASNPTSGGFSYNEQFF.

This clonotype showed up many times. This sequence joins TRBV4-3 and TRBJ2-3; TRBD2 matches 7 bases. This CDR3 has 15 residues. Per germline, CDR1 LGHNA and CDR2 YSLEER. V dropped 1 base and J dropped 5; count of bases not matched to a gene: 6. CDR3 in DNA: TGCGCCAGCAGCCAAGGCGCTAGCGGAAAAGATACGCAGTATTTT. It specifies CASSQGASGKDTQYF.

This clonotype was seen a handful of times. The chain couples TRBV6-2 or TRBV6-3 to TRBJ2-5; unclear D gene. Germline V lookup: CDR1 MNHEY, CDR2 SVGEGT. The CDR3 length is 14 residues. V lost 1 base, J lost 1 base, and 7 bases lay in between. The CDR3 loop reads CASSYFGIQETQYF. In nucleotides, the CDR3 is TGTGCCAGCAGTTACTTCGGCATCCAAGAGACCCAGTACTTC.

In this sample, this clonotype turned up many times. The rearrangement links TRBV20-1 to TRBJ2-3; 9 bases map to TRBD2. The CDR3 extends over 16 amino acids. V lost 3 bases, J lost 0 bases, and 7 bases stayed unmatched. Germline CDR1 is DFQATT and CDR2 is SNEGSKA (reference sequence). This CDR3 is CSASSLAGMSTDTQYF. The DNA of the CDR3 is TGCAGTGCTAGTTCTCTAGCGGGAATGAGCACAGATACGCAGTATTTT.

This clonotype showed up just once. In nucleotides, the CDR3 is TGCAGTGCTTCGGGGGAGGGGCCGAACTATGGCTACACCTTC. It is translated as CSASGEGPNYGYTF. The chain employs TRBV20-1 and TRBJ1-2; D is perhaps TRBD1 (5 bases). The CDR3 has 14 residues. Germline assignment: CDR1 DFQATT and CDR2 SNEGSKA (reference sequence). Trimming left V 5 bases short and J 2 bases short, with 15 bases between.

The V call is TRBV9, the J call TRBJ1-2, with D perhaps matching TRBD1 (5 bases). Germline CDR1 is SGDLS and CDR2 is YYNGEE. V lost 4 bases and J 4 bases, leaving 17 bases between the germline ends. The CDR3 loop spans 15 amino acids. CDR3 sequence (DNA): TGTGCCAGCAGCCCAGAGGTGGGGCAGGGCTATGGCTACACCTTC. Its translation: CASSPEVGQGYGYTF. Complete variable domain (other parts from reference TRBV9 and TRBJ1-2): DSGVTQTPKHLITATGQRVTLRCSPRSGDLSVYWYQQSLDQGLQFLIQYYNGEERAKGNILERFSAQQFPDLHSELNLSSLELGDSALYFCASSPEVGQGYGYTFGSGTRLTVV.

This clonotype was detected a few times. V usage is TRBV4-3 and J usage is TRBJ1-6; the D gene is possibly TRBD1 (6 bases). Trimming cost V 1 base and J 8 bases, with 15 bases left between them. The CDR3 runs to 16 residues. CDR1 and CDR2 (germline): LGHNA, YSLEER. CDR3 sequence: CASSQVRGRGDSPLHF. DNA of the CDR3: TGCGCCAGCAGCCAAGTTCGGGGCAGGGGAGATTCACCCCTCCACTTT.

This chain uses TRBV27 with TRBJ1-2; D remains ambiguous. V was shortened by 2 bases and J by 6 bases, with 10 bases between the two germline ends. The germline V gene encodes CDR1 MNHEY and CDR2 SMNVEV (reference sequence). This CDR3 has 13 residues. The CDR3 loop reads CASSLDGGHGYTF. In DNA form, the CDR3 reads TGTGCCAGCAGTTTAGATGGCGGGCATGGCTACACCTTC.

The chain has TRBV7-9 and TRBJ2-5; D call uncertain. The germline gives CDR1 SEHNR, CDR2 FQNEAQ (reference sequence). The germline V and J ends were trimmed by 1 base and 3 bases, with 15 bases remaining between them. The CDR3 contains 16 residues. The chain's CDR3 is CASSLVITLREETQYF. CDR3 DNA: TGTGCCAGCAGCTTAGTAATTACCCTGAGAGAAGAGACCCAGTACTTC. Full variable domain (rest looked up from reference TRBV7-9 and TRBJ2-5): DTGVSQNPRHKITKRGQNVTFRCDPISEHNRLYWYRQTLGQGPEFLTYFQNEAQLEKSRLLSDRFSAERPKGSFSTLEIQRTEQGDSAMYLCASSLVITLREETQYFGPGTRLLVL.

This clonotype occurred a few times. The chain has TRBV7-2 and TRBJ2-7, with 7 bases lining up with TRBD2. The V gene end was trimmed by 1 base and the J gene end by 0 bases; junction bases not matched to a gene: 6. This CDR3 is 16 amino acids long. CDR1 and CDR2 (germline): SGHTA, FQGNSA. The CDR3 protein is CASSLVLAAYSYEQYF. CDR3 sequence (DNA): TGTGCCAGCAGCTTAGTCCTAGCGGCATACTCCTACGAGCAGTACTTC.

With respect to this clonotype: The germline gene is not matched at one end of the junction; a read error may be the cause. As DNA, the CDR3 is TGTGTCAGCAGTATAGGAGACGGATTCCAAGAGACCCAGTACTTC. This codes for CVSSIGDGFQETQYF. The V call is TRBV6-6, the J call TRBJ2-5; no definite D call. Germline CDR1 MNHNY, CDR2 SVGAGI (reference sequence). This CDR3 is 15 amino acids long.

This clonotype was seen more than once but under ten times. CDR3 nucleotides: TGTGCCAGCAGGCTCCGGGACAGGGACGGTGGCTACACCTTC. Protein sequence: CASRLRDRDGGYTF. The rearrangement links TRBV12-3 or TRBV12-4 to TRBJ1-2, with 9 positions matching TRBD1. V dropped 6 bases and J dropped 7; count of bases not matched to a gene: 9. CDR3 size: 14 residues.

The V gene is TRBV25-1, the J gene TRBJ1-1, with D unresolved. Trimming took 8 bases from V and 4 from J, leaving 14 bases between them. This CDR3 spans 13 amino acids. CDR1 MGHDK and CDR2 SYGVNS come from the germline V gene. Here the CDR3 DNA reads TGTGCCAGCCCCAAGCTGGGAGGCACTGAAGCTTTCTTT. This codes for CASPKLGGTEAFF. Based on the CDR3 plus reference TRBV25-1 and TRBJ1-1, the full variable domain is EADIYQTPRYLVIGTGKKITLECSQTMGHDKMYWYQQDPGMELHLIHYSYGVNSTEKGDLSSESTVSRIRTEHFPLTLESARPSHTSQYLCASPKLGGTEAFFGQGTRLTVV.

This clonotype has more than one count but fewer than ten. J is TRBJ2-3 and V is TRBV28; TRBD1 agrees at 9 bases. Germline trimming cut 1 base from V and 4 bases from J; bases unmatched to any gene: 9. CDR3 length equals 17 residues. Looked up from germline, CDR1 is MDHEN and CDR2 is SYDVKM. Written as DNA, the CDR3 is TGTGCCAGCAGTTTATTACCGGGACAGGGTGAATCAGATACGCAGTATTTT. Translating gives CASSLLPGQGESDTQYF.

This chain uses TRBV5-1 with TRBJ1-2; D is undetermined. CDR3 size: 16 residues. Germline values: CDR1 SGHRS, CDR2 YFSETQ. V was trimmed by 0 bases and J by 6 bases, leaving 18 bases between them. The CDR3 coding sequence is TGCGCCAGCAGCTTGGAACCCCTAGCGCAAAGGGATGGCTACACCTTC. Protein product: CASSLEPLAQRDGYTF.

This clonotype appeared a few times. V usage is TRBV29-1 and J usage is TRBJ2-1; 9 nucleotides line up with TRBD1. From germline, CDR1 is SQVTM and CDR2 ANQGSEA. V gave up 7 bases and J gave up 9 bases; unmatched junction bases: 10. The CDR3 sequence is 13 residues long. The CDR3 bases are TGCAGCGCCACGGGACAGGGAGACATTGAGCAGTTCTTC. Its translation: CSATGQGDIEQFF.

This clonotype was picked up many times. The chain employs TRBV15 and TRBJ1-2; a possible D gene is TRBD1 (5 bases). V dropped 5 bases and J dropped 7 bases, with 20 bases sitting between them. There are 15 residues in the CDR3. Looked up from germline, CDR1 is LNHNV and CDR2 is YYDKDF (reference sequence). The DNA for the CDR3 is TGTGCCACCAGCGGTGGGAGGGGACGTAGTGGTGGCTACACCTTC. It specifies CATSGGRGRSGGYTF.

This clonotype has only a few counts. The V call is TRBV5-5, the J call TRBJ1-5; TRBD1 agrees at 8 bases. With 4 bases clipped from V and 9 bases from J, the junction kept 6 bases outside the gene matches. This CDR3 has 13 residues. CDR1 SGHKS and CDR2 YYEKEE come from the germline V gene (reference sequence). The CDR3 nucleotides read TGTGCCAGCAGCCAGACAGGGGATCGGCCCCAGCATTTT. Its protein is CASSQTGDRPQHF.